The T cell receptor beta chain under discussion was sequenced for a study of PD-1 blockade in classical Hodgkin lymphoma. The wider study: Nivolumab dosed at 3 mg/kg went to patients intravenously every 2 weeks. Study-level points and caveats: Nivolumab starters within 1 year of ASCT were excluded. Complete responders had baseline diversity similar to newly diagnosed patients.

Produced via immunoSEQ multiplex PCR; TCRdb's table is partial and in-frame only. The sample includes 4,300 or so clones, 77% of them seen just once. After autologous stem cell transplantation all patients relapsed, and prior brentuximab vedotin exposure differed between cohorts. CD8+ T cell isolation from thawed PBMCs was performed by magnetic negative selection. Patients reached a best response of complete response, partial response or progressive disease. CDR1 and CDR2 from the germline V gene are SNHLY and FYNNEI. The CDR3 has 14 amino acids. The V gene end was trimmed by 3 bases and the J gene end by 8 bases; junction bases not matched to a gene: 7. Concerning this clone itself: The antigen is unknown.

Here the sequenced sample was CD8+ T cells from blood, taken at baseline. The TCR originated in a human donor with classical Hodgkin lymphoma. J is TRBJ2-1 and V is TRBV2; 7 bases map to TRBD1. The CDR3 region has the DNA TGTGCCAGCAGTGATAACAGGGGTAGGGATGAGCAGTTCTTC. Its translation is CASSDNRGRDEQFF.